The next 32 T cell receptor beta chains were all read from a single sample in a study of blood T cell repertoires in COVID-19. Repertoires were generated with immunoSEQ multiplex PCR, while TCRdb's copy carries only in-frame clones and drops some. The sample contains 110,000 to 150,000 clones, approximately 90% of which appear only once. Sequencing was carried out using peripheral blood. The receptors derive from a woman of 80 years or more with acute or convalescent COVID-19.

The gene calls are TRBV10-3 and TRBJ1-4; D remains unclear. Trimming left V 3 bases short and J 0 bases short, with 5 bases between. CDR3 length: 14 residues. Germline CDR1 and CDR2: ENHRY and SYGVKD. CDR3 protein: CAISDRTTNEKLFF. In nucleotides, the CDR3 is TGTGCCATCAGTGACAGAACAACTAATGAAAAACTGTTTTTT.

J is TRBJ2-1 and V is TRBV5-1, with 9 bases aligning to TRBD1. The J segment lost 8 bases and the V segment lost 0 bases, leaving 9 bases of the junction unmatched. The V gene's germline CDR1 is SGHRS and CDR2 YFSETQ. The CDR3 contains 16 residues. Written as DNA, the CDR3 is TGCGCCAGCAGCTTGGTGAAGGGGACAGGGTCTGATGAGCAGTTCTTC. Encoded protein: CASSLVKGTGSDEQFF.

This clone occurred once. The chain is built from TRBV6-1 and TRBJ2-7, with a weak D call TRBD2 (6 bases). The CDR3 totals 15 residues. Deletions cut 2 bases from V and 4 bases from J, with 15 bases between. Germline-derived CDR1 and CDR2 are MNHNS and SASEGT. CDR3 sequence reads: CASSELDGGRYEQYF. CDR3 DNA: TGTGCCAGCAGTGAATTAGACGGGGGTAGGTACGAGCAGTACTTC.

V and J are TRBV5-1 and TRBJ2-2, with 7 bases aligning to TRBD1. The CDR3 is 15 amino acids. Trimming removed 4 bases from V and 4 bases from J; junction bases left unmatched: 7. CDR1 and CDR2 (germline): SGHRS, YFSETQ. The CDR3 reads CASSPGQTATGELFF. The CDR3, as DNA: TGCGCCAGCAGCCCGGGACAGACCGCCACCGGGGAGCTGTTTTTT.

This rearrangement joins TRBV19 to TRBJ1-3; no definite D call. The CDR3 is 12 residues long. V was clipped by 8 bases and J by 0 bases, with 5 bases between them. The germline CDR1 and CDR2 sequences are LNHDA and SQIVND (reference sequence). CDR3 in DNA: TGTGCCAGTCAGTCCTCTGGAAACACCATATATTTT. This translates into CASQSSGNTIYF.

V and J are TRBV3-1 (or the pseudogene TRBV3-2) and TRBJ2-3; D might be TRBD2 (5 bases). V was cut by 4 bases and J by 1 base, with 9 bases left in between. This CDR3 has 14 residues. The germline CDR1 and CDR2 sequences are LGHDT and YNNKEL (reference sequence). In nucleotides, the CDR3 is TGTGCCAGCAGCCGGACTCCCGGCACAGATACGCAGTATTTT. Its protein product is CASSRTPGTDTQYF.

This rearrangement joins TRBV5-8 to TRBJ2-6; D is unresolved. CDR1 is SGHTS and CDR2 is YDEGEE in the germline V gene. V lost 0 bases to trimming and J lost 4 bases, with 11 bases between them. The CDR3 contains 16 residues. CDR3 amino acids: CASSLDRWSGANVLTF. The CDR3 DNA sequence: TGTGCCAGCAGCTTGGACAGATGGTCCGGGGCCAACGTCCTGACTTTC.

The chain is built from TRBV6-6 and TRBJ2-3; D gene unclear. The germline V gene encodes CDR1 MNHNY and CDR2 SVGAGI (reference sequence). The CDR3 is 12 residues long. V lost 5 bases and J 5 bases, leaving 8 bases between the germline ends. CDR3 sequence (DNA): TGTGCCAGCAGTACCCCGGGAGATACGCAGTATTTT. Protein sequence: CASSTPGDTQYF.

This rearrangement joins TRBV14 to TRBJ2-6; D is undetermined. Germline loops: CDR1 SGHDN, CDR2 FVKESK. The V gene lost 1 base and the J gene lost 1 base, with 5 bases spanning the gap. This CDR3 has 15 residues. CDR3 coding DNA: TGTGCCAGCAGCCAAGGGCGGTCTGGGGCCAACGTCCTGACTTTC. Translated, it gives CASSQGRSGANVLTF.

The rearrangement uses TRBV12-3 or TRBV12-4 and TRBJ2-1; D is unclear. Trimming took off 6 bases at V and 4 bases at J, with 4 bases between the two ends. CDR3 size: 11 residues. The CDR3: CASRTYNEQFF. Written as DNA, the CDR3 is TGTGCCAGCAGAACTTACAATGAGCAGTTCTTC.

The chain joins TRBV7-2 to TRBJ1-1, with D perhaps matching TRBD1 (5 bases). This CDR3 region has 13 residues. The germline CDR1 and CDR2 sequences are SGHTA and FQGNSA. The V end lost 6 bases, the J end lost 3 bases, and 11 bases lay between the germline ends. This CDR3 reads CASRGGVYTEAFF. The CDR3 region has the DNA TGTGCCAGCAGAGGAGGGGTCTACACTGAAGCTTTCTTT.

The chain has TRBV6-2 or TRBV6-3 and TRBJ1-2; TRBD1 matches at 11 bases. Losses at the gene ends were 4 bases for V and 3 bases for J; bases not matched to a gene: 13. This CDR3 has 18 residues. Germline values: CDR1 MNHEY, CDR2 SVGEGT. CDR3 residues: CASSSRKTGQGADYGYTF. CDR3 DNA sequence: TGTGCCAGCAGTTCTCGAAAAACAGGACAGGGGGCTGACTATGGCTACACCTTC.

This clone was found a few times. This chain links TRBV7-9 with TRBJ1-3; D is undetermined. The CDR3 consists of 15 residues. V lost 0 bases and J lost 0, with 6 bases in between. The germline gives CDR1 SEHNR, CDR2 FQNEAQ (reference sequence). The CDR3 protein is CASSLAYSSGNTIYF. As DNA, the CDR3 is TGTGCCAGCAGCTTAGCGTATAGCTCTGGAAACACCATATATTTT.

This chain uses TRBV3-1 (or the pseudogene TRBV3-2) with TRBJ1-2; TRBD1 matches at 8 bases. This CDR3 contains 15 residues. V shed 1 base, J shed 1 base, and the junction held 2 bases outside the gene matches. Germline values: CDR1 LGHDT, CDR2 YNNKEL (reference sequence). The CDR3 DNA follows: TGTGCCAGCAGCCAAGGGACAGGGTATAACTATGGCTACACCTTC. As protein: CASSQGTGYNYGYTF.

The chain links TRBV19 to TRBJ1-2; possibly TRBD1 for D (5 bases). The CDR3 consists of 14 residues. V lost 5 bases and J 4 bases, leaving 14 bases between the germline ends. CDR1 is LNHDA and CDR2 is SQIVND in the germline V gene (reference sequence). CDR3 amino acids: CASSGGWLAYGYTF. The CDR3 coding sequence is TGTGCCAGTAGTGGGGGGTGGCTTGCCTATGGCTACACCTTC.

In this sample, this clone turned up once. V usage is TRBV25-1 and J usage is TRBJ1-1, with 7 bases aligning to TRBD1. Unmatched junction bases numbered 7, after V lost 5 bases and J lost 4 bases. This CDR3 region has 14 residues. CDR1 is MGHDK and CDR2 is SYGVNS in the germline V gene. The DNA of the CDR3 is TGTGCCAGCAGTCAGACAGGGTCGGGCACTGAAGCTTTCTTT. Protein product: CASSQTGSGTEAFF. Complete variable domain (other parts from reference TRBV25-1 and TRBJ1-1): EADIYQTPRYLVIGTGKKITLECSQTMGHDKMYWYQQDPGMELHLIHYSYGVNSTEKGDLSSESTVSRIRTEHFPLTLESARPSHTSQYLCASSQTGSGTEAFFGQGTRLTVV.

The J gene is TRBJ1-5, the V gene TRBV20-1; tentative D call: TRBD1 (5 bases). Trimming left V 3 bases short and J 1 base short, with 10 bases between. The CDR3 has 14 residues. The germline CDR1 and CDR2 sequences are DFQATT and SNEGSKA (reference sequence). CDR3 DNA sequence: TGCAGTGCTAGTACAGGAGGGAGCAATCAGCCCCAGCATTTT. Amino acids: CSASTGGSNQPQHF.

The CDR3 sequence is CASTPSLEAEAFF. CDR3 coding DNA: TGTGCCAGCACCCCAAGCCTGGAGGCTGAAGCTTTCTTT. The chain employs TRBV6-5 and TRBJ1-1; D gene ambiguous. The CDR3 has 13 residues. Germline V gene sequence: CDR1 MNHEY, CDR2 SVGAGI. The V end was cut by 7 bases, the J end by 6 bases, with 15 bases between.

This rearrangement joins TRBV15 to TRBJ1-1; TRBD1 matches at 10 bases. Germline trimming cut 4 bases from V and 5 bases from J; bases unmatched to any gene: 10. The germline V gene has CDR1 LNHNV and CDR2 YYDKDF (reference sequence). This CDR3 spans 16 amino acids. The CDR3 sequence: CATSKAFGQGGTEAFF. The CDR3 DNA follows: TGTGCCACCAGCAAAGCCTTTGGACAGGGGGGAACTGAAGCTTTCTTT.

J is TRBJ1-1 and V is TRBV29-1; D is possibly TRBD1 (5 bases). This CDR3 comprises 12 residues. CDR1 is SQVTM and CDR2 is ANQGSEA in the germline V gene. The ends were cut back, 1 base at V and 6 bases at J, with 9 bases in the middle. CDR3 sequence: CSVEGGVAEAFF. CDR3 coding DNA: TGCAGCGTTGAAGGGGGCGTGGCTGAAGCTTTCTTT. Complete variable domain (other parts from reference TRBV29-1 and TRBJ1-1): SAVISQKPSRDICQRGTSLTIQCQVDSQVTMMFWYRQQPGQSLTLIATANQGSEATYESGFVIDKFPISRPNLTFSTLTVSNMSPEDSSIYLCSVEGGVAEAFFGQGTRLTVV.

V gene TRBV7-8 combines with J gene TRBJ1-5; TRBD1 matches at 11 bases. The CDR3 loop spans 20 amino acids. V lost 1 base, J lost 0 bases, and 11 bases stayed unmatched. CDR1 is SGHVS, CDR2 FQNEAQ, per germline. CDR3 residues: CASSLGGRTGGFYSNQPQHF. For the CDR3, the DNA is TGTGCCAGCAGCTTAGGGGGCAGGACAGGGGGCTTCTATAGCAATCAGCCCCAGCATTTT.

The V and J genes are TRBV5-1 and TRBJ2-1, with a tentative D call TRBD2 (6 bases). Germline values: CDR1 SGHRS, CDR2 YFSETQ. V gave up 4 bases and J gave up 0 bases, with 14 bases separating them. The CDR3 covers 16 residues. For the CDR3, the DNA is TGCGCCAGCAGCGTTTACGGGGGAAGCTCCTACAATGAGCAGTTCTTC. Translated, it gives CASSVYGGSSYNEQFF.

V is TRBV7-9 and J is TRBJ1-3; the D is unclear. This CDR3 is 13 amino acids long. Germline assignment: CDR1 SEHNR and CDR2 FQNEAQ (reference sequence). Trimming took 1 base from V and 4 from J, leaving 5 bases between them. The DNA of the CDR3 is TGTGCCAGCAGCTTAGAGAGAGGAAACACCATATATTTT. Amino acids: CASSLERGNTIYF.

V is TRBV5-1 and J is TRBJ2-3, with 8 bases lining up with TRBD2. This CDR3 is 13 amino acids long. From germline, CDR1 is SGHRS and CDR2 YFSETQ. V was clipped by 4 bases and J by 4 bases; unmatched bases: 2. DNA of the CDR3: TGCGCCAGCAGCCGGGGGGGCCCAGATACGCAGTATTTT. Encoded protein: CASSRGGPDTQYF. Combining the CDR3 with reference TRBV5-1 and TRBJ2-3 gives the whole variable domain KAGVTQTPRYLIKTRGQQVTLSCSPISGHRSVSWYQQTPGQGLQFLFEYFSETQRNKGNFPGRFSGRQFSNSRSEMNVSTLELGDSALYLCASSRGGPDTQYFGPGTRLTVL.

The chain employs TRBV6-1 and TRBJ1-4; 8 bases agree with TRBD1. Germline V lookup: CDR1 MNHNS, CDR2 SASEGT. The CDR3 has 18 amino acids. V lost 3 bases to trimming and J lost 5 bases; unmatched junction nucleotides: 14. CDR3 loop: CASSDQPWTGRGNEKLFF. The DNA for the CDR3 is TGTGCCAGCAGTGATCAGCCGTGGACAGGGAGGGGGAATGAAAAACTGTTTTTT.

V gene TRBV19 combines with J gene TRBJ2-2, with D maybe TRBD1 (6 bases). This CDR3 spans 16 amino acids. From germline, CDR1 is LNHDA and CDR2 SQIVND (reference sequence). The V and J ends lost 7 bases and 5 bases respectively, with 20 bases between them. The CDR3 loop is CASKEDSLLPTGELFF. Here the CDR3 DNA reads TGTGCCAGTAAGGAGGACAGCTTACTTCCTACCGGGGAGCTGTTTTTT.

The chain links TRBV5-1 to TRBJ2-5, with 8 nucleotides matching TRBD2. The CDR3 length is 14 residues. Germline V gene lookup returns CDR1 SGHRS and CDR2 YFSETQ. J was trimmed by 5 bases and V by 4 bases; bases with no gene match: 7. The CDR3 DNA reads TGCGCCAGCAGCGCGGGGGGACTAAAGGAGACCCAGTACTTC. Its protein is CASSAGGLKETQYF. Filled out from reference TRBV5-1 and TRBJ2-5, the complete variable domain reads KAGVTQTPRYLIKTRGQQVTLSCSPISGHRSVSWYQQTPGQGLQFLFEYFSETQRNKGNFPGRFSGRQFSNSRSEMNVSTLELGDSALYLCASSAGGLKETQYFGPGTRLLVL.

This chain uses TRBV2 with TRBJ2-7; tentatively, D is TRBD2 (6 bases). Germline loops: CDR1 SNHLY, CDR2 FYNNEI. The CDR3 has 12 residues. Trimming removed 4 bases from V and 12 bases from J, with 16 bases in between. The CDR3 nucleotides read TGTGCCAGCAGTGTTCGGTCTAGCGTTGCGTACTTC. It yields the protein CASSVRSSVAYF.

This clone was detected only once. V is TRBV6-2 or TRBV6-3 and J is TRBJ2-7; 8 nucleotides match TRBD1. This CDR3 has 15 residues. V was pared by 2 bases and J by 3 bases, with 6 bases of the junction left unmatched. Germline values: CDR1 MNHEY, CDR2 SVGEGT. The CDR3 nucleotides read TGTGCCAGCAGTTACCCCGGGACAGGTGACTACGAGCAGTACTTC. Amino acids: CASSYPGTGDYEQYF.

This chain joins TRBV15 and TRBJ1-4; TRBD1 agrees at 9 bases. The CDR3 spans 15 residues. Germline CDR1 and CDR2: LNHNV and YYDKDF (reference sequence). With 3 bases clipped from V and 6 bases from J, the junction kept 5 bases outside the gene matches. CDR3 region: CATSRRTGEDEKLFF. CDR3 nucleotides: TGTGCCACCAGCAGGCGGACAGGGGAGGATGAAAAACTGTTTTTT.

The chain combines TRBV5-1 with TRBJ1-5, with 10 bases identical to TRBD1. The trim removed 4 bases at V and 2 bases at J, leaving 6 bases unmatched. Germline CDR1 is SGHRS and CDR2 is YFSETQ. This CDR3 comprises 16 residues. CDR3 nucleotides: TGCGCCAGCAGCCCCGGACAGGGGGGAGGCAATCAGCCCCAGCATTTT. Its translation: CASSPGQGGGNQPQHF.

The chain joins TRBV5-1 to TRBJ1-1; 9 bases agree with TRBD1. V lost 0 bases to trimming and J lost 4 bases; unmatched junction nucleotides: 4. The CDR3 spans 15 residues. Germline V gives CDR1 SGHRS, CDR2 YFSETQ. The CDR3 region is CASSLEGTGSTEAFF. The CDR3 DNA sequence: TGCGCCAGCAGCTTGGAGGGGACAGGGAGCACTGAAGCTTTCTTT. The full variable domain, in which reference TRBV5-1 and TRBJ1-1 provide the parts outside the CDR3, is KAGVTQTPRYLIKTRGQQVTLSCSPISGHRSVSWYQQTPGQGLQFLFEYFSETQRNKGNFPGRFSGRQFSNSRSEMNVSTLELGDSALYLCASSLEGTGSTEAFFGQGTRLTVV.